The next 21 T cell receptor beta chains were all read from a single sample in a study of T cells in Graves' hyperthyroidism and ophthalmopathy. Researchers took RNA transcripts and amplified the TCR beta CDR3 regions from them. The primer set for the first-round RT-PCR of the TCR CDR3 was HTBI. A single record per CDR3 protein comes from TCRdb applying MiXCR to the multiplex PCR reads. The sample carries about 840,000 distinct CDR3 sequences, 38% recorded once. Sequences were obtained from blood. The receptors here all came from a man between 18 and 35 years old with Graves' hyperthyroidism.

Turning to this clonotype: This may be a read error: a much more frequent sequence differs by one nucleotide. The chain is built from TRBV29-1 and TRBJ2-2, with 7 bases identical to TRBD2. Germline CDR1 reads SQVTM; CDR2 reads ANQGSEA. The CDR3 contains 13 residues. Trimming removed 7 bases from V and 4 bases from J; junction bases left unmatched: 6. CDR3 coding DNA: TGCAGCGCTCGGGAGGCCGCCACCGGGGAGCTGTTTTTT. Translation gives CSAREAATGELFF.

The CDR3 nucleotides are TGTGCCAGTAGTATGACGTCGTGGGATGGGGCAACAGATCAGCCCCAGCATTTT. Translating it yields CASSMTSWDGATDQPQHF. V gene TRBV19 combines with J gene TRBJ1-5, with a weak D call TRBD1 (5 bases). Germline V gene data show CDR1 as LNHDA and CDR2 as SQIVND (reference sequence). There are 18 residues in the CDR3. V lost 3 bases to trimming and J lost 5 bases, with 23 bases between them.

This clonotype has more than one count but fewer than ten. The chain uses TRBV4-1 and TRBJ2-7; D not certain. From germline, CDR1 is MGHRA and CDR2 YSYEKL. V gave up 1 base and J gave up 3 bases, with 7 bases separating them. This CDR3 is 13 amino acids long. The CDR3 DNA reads TGCGCCAGCAGCCAAGCGCTAAACTACGAGCAGTACTTC. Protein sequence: CASSQALNYEQYF.

The CDR3 DNA is TGTGCCAGCAGCCCAGGGCAGGGTCTCAATCAGCCCCAGCATTTT. Translation: CASSPGQGLNQPQHF. The rearrangement uses TRBV14 and TRBJ1-5; D is possibly TRBD1 (5 bases). CDR1 is SGHDN, CDR2 FVKESK, per germline. Between the trimmed V and J ends, which lost 4 bases and 3 bases, there was a span of 13 bases. The CDR3 spans 15 residues.

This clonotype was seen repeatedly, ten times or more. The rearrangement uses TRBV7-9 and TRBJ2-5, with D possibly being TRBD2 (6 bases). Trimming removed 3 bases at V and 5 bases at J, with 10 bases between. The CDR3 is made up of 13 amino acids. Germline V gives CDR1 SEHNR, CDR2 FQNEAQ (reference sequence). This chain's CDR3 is CASSLAGWETQYF. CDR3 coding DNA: TGTGCCAGCAGCTTGGCGGGATGGGAGACCCAGTACTTC.

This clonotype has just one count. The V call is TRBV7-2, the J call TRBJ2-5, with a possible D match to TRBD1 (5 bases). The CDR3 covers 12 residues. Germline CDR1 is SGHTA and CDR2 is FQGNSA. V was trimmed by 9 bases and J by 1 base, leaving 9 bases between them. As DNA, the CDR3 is TGTGCCAGACAGGCACCCCAAGAGACCCAGTACTTC. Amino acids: CARQAPQETQYF.

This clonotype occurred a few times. The CDR3 loop reads CASSQQGRNSPLHF. CDR3 nucleotide sequence: TGTGCCAGCAGCCAACAGGGTAGAAATTCACCCCTCCACTTT. The rearrangement links TRBV9 to TRBJ1-6; a weak D match, TRBD1 (6 bases). There are 14 residues in the CDR3. Germline lookup yields CDR1 SGDLS and CDR2 YYNGEE. The V and J ends lost 4 bases and 7 bases respectively, with 12 bases between them. The full variable domain, in which reference TRBV9 and TRBJ1-6 provide the parts outside the CDR3, is DSGVTQTPKHLITATGQRVTLRCSPRSGDLSVYWYQQSLDQGLQFLIQYYNGEERAKGNILERFSAQQFPDLHSELNLSSLELGDSALYFCASSQQGRNSPLHFGNGTRLTVT.

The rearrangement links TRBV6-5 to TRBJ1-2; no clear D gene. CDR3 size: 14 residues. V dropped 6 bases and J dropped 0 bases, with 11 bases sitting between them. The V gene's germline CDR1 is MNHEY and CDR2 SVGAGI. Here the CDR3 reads CASRSPGSNYGYTF. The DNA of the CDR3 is TGTGCCAGCAGGAGCCCGGGCTCTAACTATGGCTACACCTTC.

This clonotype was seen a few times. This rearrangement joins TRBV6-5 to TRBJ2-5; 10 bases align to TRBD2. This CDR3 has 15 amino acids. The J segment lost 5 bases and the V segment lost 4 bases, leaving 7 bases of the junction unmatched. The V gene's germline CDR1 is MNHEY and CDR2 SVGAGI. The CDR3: CASSFKTSGFETQYF. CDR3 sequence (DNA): TGTGCCAGCAGTTTCAAGACTAGCGGGTTCGAGACCCAGTACTTC.

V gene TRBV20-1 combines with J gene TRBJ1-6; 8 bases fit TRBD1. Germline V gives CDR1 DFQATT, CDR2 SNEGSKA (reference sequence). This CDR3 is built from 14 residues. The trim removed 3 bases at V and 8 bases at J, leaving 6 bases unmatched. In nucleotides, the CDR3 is TGCAGTGCTAGTAACAGGGGGTGGGATTCACCCCTCCACTTT. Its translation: CSASNRGWDSPLHF.

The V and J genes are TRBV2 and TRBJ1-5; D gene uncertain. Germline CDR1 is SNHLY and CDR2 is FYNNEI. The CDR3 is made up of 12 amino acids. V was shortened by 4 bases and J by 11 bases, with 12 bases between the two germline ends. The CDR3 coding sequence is TGTGCCAGCAGTGGACCCGAGGAGACCCAGCATTTT. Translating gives CASSGPEETQHF.

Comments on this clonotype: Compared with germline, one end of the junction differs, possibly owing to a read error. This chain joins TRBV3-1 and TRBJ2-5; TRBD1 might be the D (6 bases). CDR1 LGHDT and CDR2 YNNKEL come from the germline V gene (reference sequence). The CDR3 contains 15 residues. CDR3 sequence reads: CASSQVAGTQGTQYF. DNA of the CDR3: TGTGCCAGCAGCCAAGTGGCCGGGACACAAGGGACCCAGTACTTC.

In DNA, the CDR3 is TGCAGCGTAGGGGGGGGACAGGAGAAGAACACCGGGGAGCTGTTTTTT. Its translation is CSVGGGQEKNTGELFF. The rearrangement uses TRBV29-1 and TRBJ2-2, with D possibly TRBD1 on 8 matching bases. From germline, CDR1 is SQVTM and CDR2 ANQGSEA. This CDR3 is 16 amino acids long. Trimming cost V 6 bases and J 1 base, with 18 bases left between them.

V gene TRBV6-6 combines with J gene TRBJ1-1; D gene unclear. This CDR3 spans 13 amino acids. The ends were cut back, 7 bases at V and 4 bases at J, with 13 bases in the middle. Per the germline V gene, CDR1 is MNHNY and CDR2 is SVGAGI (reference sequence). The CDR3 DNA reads TGTGCCAGCACCCAAGGTGTGAGCACTGAAGCTTTCTTT. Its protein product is CASTQGVSTEAFF.

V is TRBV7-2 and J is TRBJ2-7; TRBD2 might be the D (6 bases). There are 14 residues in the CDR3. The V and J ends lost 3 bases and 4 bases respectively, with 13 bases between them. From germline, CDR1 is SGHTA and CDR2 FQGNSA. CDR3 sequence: CASSFKRGGYEQYF. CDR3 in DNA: TGTGCCAGCAGCTTCAAAAGAGGAGGGTACGAGCAGTACTTC.

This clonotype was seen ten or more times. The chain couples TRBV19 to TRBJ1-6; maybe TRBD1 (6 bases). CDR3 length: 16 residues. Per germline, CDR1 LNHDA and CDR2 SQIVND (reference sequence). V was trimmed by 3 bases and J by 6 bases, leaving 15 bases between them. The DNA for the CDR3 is TGTGCCAGTAGTATCGTCTCAGGGGACGGTAATTCACCCCTCCACTTT. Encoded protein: CASSIVSGDGNSPLHF.

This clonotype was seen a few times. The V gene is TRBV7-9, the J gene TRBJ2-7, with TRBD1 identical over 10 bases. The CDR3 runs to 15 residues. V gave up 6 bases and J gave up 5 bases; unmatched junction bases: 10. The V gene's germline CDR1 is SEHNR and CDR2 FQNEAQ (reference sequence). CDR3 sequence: CASRPPDRGSHEQYF. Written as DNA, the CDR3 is TGTGCCAGCAGGCCCCCGGACAGGGGGAGCCACGAGCAGTACTTC.

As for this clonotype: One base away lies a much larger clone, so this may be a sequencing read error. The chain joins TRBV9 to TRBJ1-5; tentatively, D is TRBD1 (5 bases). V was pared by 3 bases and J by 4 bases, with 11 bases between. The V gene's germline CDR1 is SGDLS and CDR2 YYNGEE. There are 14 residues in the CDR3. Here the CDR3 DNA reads TGTGCCAGCAGCGGACTGACAGATAATCAGCCCCAGCATTTT. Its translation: CASSGLTDNQPQHF.

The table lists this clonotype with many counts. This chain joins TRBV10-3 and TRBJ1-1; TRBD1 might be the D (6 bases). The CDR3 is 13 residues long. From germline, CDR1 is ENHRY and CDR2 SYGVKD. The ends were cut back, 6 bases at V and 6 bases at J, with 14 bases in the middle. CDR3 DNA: TGTGCCATCAGAGCAAGTACAGGGCCTGAAGCTTTCTTT. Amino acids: CAIRASTGPEAFF.

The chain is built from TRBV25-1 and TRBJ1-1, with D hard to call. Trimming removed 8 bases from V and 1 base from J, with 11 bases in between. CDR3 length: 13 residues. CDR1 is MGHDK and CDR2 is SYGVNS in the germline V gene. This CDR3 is CASVEWANTEAFF. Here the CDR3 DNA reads TGTGCCAGCGTAGAGTGGGCGAACACTGAAGCTTTCTTT.

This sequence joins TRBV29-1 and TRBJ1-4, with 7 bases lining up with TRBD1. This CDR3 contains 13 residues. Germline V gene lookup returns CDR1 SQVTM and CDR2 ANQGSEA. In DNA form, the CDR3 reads TGCAGTTGGCCGACAGGGCCCAACGAAAAACTGTTTTTT. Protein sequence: CSWPTGPNEKLFF.